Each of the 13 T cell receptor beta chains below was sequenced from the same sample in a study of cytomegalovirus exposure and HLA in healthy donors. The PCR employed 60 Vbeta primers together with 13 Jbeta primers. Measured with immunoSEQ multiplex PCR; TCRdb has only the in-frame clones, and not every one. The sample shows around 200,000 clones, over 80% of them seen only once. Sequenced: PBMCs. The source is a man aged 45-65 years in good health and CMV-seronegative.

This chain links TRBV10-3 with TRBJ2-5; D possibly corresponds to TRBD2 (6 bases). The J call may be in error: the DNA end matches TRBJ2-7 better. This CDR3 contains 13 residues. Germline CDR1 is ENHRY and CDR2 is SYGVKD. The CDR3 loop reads CAIEAGAGCEQYF. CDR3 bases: TGTGCCATTGAAGCGGGTGCGGGCTGCGAGCAGTACTTC.

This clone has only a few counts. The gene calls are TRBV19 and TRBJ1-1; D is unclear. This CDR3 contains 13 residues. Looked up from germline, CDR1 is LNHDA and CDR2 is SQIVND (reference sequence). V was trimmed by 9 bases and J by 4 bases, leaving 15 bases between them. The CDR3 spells CASTKRSITEAFF. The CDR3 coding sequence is TGTGCCAGCACGAAAAGGAGCATCACTGAAGCTTTCTTT.

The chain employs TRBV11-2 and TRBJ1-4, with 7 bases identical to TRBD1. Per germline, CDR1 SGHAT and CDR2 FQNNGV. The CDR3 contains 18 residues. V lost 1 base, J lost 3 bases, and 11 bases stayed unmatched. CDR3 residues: CASSLAGLTRGPNEKLFF. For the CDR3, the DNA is TGTGCCAGCAGCTTAGCGGGTTTAACGAGGGGGCCTAATGAAAAACTGTTTTTT.

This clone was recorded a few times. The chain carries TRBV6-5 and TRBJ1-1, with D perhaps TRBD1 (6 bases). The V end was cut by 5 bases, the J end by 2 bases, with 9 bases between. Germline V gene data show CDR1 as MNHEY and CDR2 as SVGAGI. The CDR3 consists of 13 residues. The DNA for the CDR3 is TGTGCCAGCAGTAGACAGGAAAACACTGAAGCTTTCTTT. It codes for CASSRQENTEAFF.

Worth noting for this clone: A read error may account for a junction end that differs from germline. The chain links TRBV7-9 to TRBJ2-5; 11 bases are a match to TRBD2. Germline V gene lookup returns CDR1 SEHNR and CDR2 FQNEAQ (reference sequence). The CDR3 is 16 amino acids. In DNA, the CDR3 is TGTTCCAGCAGCTTACCTAGCGGGAGGAGACAAGAGACCCAGTACTTC. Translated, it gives CSSSLPSGRRQETQYF.

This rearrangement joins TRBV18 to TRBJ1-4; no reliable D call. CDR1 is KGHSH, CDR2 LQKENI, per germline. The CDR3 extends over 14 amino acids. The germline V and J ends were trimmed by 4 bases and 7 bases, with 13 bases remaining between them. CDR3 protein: CASSRSGEGEKLFF. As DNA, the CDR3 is TGTGCCAGCTCACGATCCGGGGAGGGTGAAAAACTGTTTTTT.

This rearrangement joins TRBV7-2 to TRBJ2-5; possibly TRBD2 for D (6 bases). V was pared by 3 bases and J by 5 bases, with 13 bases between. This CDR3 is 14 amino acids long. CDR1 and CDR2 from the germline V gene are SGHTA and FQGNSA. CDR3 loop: CASSFGGMMETQYF. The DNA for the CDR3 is TGTGCCAGCAGCTTCGGCGGGATGATGGAGACCCAGTACTTC.

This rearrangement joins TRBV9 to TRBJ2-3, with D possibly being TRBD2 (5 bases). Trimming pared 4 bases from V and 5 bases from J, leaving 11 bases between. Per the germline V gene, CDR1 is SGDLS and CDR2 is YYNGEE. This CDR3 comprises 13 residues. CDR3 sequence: CASSPEGRDTQYF. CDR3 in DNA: TGTGCCAGCAGCCCCGAGGGTAGAGATACGCAGTATTTT.

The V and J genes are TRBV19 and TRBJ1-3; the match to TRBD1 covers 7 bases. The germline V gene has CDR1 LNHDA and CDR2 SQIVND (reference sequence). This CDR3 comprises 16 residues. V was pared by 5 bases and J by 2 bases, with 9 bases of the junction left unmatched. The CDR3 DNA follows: TGTGCCAGTAGTCCCAGGGGGGTATTCGCTGGAAACACCATATATTTT. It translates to CASSPRGVFAGNTIYF.

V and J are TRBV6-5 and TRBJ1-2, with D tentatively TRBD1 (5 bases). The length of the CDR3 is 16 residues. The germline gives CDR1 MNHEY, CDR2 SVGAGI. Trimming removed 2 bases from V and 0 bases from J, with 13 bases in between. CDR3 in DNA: TGTGCCAGCAGTTACGGCAGGGCGACTTCTAACTATGGCTACACCTTC. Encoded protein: CASSYGRATSNYGYTF.

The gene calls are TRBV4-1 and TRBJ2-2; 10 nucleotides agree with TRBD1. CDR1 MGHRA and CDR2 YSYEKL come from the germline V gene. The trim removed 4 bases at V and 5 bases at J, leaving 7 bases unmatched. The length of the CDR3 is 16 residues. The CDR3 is CASSRDRDRGTGELFF. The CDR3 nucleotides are TGCGCCAGCAGCCGGGATAGGGACAGGGGTACCGGGGAGCTGTTTTTT.

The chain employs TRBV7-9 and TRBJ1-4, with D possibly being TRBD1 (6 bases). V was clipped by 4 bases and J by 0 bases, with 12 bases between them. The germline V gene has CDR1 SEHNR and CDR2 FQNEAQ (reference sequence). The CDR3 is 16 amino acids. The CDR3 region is CASSSPRTATNEKLFF. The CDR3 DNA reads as TGTGCCAGCAGCTCCCCGCGGACAGCAACTAATGAAAAACTGTTTTTT.

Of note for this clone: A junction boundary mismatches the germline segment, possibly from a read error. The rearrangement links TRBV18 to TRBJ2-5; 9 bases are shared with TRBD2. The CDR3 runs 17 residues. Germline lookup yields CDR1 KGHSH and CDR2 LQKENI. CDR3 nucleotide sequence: TGTGCCAGCTCACCACGCGTGGGACTAGCTTCCCAAGGGACCCAGTACTTC. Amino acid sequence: CASSPRVGLASQGTQYF.